A single sample is the source of the 2 T cell receptor beta chains below, sequenced in a study of T-cell memory formation after mild COVID-19. TCRdb processed the 5' RACE reads anew with MiXCR; each CDR3 protein has one entry. This sample yields 380,000 or so distinct CDR3 sequences, of which about an eighth are seen a single time; roughly 22% belongs to the top ten. Sequencing was carried out using PBMCs or a T cell subset sorted from them (not recorded which). These receptors originate from a man aged 18-30 years who had mild COVID-19 (a few samples of this study predate the infection). Cell type and time point are not known.

The chain has TRBV6-6 and TRBJ1-1; maybe TRBD1 (5 bases). Looked up from germline, CDR1 is MNHNY and CDR2 is SVGAGI (reference sequence). There are 17 residues in the CDR3. V shed 2 bases and J shed 2 bases, with 18 bases lying between them. The CDR3 DNA reads as TGTGCCAGCAGTTACGTGAACCCCTCTCAGGGAAACACTGAAGCTTTCTTT. Translated, it gives CASSYVNPSQGNTEAFF.

The chain joins TRBV7-2 to TRBJ2-2; 7 bases are shared with TRBD1. CDR3 length: 15 residues. Germline assignment: CDR1 SGHTA and CDR2 FQGNSA. V lost 5 bases, J lost 1 base, and 4 bases stayed unmatched. CDR3 loop: CASSPWTGNTGELFF. The DNA for the CDR3 is TGTGCCAGCAGCCCTTGGACAGGGAACACCGGGGAGCTGTTTTTT.